A selection of T cell receptor beta chains follows, all from one sample in a study of blood T cell repertoires in COVID-19. The assay was immunoSEQ multiplex PCR, and TCRdb's table has in-frame clones only and misses some. The sample has 130,000 to 150,000 clones, roughly 86% seen once; the top ten hold less than 0.95%. Sequencing was performed on peripheral blood. All receptors derive from a woman between 45 and 60 years old with acute or convalescent COVID-19. CDR3s include the opening cysteine and the closing phenylalanine or tryptophan. D genes are given only for firm matches. Only some rows state a clone size, as once, few, many or a class for expanded clones.

clone size	V gene	CDR3 length	J gene	D gene	CDR3 DNA	CDR3 protein
.	TRBV9	16	TRBJ2-1	TRBD1	TGTGCCAGCAGCGCCTGGGACAGGGGAACCTACAATGAGCAGTTCTTC	CASSAWDRGTYNEQFF
.	TRBV6-2/TRBV6-3	14	TRBJ2-4	.	TGTGCCAGCAGTGGGGGGGCGCAGGGTAACATTCAGTACTTC	CASSGGAQGNIQYF
.	TRBV3-1/TRBV3-2	12	TRBJ2-7	.	TGTGCCAGCAGCCTGGGGCGCTACGAGCAGTACTTC	CASSLGRYEQYF
.	TRBV19	17	TRBJ2-2	TRBD1	TGTGCCAGTAGTATAGATGAGGGGGCCTGGAACACCGGGGAGCTGTTTTTT	CASSIDEGAWNTGELFF
.	TRBV14	14	TRBJ1-2	.	TGTGCCAGCAGCCAAAAAGACAGGCGGTATGGCTACACCTTC	CASSQKDRRYGYTF
many	TRBV10-2	12	TRBJ1-2	.	TGCGCCAGCAAGCAGACTGACTATGGCTACACCTTC	CASKQTDYGYTF
.	TRBV9	16	TRBJ2-1	TRBD2	TGTGCCAGCAGCGTAGTGGGACTAGGAACCTACAATGAGCAGTTCTTC	CASSVVGLGTYNEQFF
once	TRBV6-5	14	TRBJ1-1	TRBD1	TGTGCCAGCAAGCCGGACAGGGTGAACACTGAAGCTTTCTTT	CASKPDRVNTEAFF
.	TRBV4-2	16	TRBJ2-3	.	TGTGCCAGCAGCCCCCCCCCAGGGGGGATGACAGATACGCAGTATTTT	CASSPPPGGMTDTQYF
.	TRBV11-3	14	TRBJ1-1	TRBD1	TGTGCCAGCAGAGCCGGGACAGGGAGTACTGAAGCTTTCTTT	CASRAGTGSTEAFF
.	TRBV6-4	16	TRBJ1-3	TRBD1	TGTGCCAGCAGTCGACAGGGGCGAGAGCAATCAAACACCATATATTTT	CASSRQGREQSNTIYF
.	TRBV15	16	TRBJ1-3	TRBD1	TGTGCCACCAGCAGTTGGACAGGGGCGTCTGGAAACACCATATATTTT	CATSSWTGASGNTIYF
.	TRBV5-4	15	TRBJ2-2	.	TGTGCCAGCAGCTTGGTTGGGGGGGCAGGCGGGGAGCTGTTTTTT	CASSLVGGAGGELFF
.	TRBV4-1	17	TRBJ2-7	TRBD1	TGCGCCAGCAGCCAAGATGAGCCGGGACAGCTACTCTACGAGCAGTACTTC	CASSQDEPGQLLYEQYF
.	TRBV28	15	TRBJ2-5	TRBD2	TGTGCCAGCAGTTTGGTGGCCTGGGGGGGAGAGACCCAGTACTTC	CASSLVAWGGETQYF
.	TRBV5-1	15	TRBJ1-1	.	TGCGCCAGCAGCACGTCTCAGGGAATACCCACTGAAGCTTTCTTT	CASSTSQGIPTEAFF
.	TRBV5-5	17	TRBJ1-4	.	TGTGCCAGCAGCTTGCCGGCAGGTCTTGCAACTAATGAAAAACTGTTTTTT	CASSLPAGLATNEKLFF